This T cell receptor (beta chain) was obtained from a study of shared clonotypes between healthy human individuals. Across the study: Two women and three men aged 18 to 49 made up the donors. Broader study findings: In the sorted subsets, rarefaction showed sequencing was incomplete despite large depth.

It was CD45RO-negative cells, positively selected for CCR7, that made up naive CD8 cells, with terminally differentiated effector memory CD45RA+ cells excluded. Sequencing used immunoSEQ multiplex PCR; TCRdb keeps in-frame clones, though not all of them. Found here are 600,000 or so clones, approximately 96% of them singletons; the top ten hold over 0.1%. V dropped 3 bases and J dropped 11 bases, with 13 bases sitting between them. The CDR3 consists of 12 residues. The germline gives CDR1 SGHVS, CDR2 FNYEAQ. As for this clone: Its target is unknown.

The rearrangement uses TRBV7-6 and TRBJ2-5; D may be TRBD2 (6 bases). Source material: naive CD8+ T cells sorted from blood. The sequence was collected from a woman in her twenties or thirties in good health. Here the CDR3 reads CASSFGGGEQYF. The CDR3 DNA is TGTGCCAGCAGCTTTGGTGGCGGGGAGCAGTACTTC.